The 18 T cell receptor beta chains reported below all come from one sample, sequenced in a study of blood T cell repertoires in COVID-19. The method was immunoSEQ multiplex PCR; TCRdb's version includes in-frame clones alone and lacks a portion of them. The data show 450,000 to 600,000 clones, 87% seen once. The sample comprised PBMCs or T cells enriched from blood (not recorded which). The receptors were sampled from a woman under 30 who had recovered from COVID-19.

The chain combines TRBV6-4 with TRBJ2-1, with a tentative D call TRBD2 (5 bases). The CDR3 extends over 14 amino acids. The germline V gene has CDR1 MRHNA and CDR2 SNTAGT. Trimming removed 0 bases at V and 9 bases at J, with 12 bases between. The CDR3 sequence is CASSDSGSSSEQFF. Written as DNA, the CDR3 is TGTGCCAGCAGTGACTCGGGGTCTAGCAGTGAGCAGTTCTTC.

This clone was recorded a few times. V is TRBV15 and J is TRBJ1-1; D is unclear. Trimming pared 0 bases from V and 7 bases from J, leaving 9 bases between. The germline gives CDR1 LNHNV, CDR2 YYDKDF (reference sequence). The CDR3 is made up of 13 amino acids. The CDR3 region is CATSRDWRDEAFF. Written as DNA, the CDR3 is TGTGCCACCAGCAGAGATTGGAGGGATGAAGCTTTCTTT.

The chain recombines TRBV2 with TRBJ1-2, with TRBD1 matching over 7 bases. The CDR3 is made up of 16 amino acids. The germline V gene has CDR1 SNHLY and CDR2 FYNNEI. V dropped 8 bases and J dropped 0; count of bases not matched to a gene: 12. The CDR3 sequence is CASGLAGTATNYGYTF. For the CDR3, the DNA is TGTGCCAGCGGCCTCGCCGGGACAGCGACTAACTATGGCTACACCTTC.

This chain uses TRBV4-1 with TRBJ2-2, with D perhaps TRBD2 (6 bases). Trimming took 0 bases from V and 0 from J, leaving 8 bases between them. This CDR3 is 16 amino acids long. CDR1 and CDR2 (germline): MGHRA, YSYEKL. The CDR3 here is CASSQEEGSNTGELFF. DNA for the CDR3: TGCGCCAGCAGCCAAGAGGAGGGGTCGAACACCGGGGAGCTGTTTTTT.

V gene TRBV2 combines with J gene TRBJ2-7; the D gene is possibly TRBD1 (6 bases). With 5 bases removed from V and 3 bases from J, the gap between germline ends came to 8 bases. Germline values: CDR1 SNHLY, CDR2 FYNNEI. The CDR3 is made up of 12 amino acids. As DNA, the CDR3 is TGTGCCAGCAGTCAGACAGGCTACGAGCAGTACTTC. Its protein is CASSQTGYEQYF.

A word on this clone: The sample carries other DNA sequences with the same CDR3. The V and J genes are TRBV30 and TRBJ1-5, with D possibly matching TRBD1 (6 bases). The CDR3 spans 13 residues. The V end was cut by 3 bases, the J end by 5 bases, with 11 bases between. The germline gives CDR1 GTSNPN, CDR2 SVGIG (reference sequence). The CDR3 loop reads CAWSGQGYQPQHF. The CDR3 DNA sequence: TGTGCCTGGAGCGGGCAGGGGTATCAGCCCCAGCATTTT.

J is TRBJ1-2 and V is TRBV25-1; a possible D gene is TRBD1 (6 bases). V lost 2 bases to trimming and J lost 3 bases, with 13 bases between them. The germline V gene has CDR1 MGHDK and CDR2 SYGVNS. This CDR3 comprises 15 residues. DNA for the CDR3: TGTGCCAGCAGTGAAAGGGCAGGGGTGGACTATGGCTACACCTTC. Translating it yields CASSERAGVDYGYTF.

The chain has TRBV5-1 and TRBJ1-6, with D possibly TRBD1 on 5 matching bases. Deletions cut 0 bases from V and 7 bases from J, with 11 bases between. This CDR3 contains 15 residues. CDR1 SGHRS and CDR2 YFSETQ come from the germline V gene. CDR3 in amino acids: CASSLGRALNSPLHF. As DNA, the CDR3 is TGCGCCAGCAGCTTGGGCAGGGCGCTGAATTCACCCCTCCACTTT.

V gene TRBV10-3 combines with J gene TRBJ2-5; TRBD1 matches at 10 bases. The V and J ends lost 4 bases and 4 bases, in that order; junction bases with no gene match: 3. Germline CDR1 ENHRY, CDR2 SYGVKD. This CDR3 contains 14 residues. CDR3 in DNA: TGTGCCATCAGTGGGGGACAGGGGAGAGAGACCCAGTACTTC. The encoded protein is CAISGGQGRETQYF.

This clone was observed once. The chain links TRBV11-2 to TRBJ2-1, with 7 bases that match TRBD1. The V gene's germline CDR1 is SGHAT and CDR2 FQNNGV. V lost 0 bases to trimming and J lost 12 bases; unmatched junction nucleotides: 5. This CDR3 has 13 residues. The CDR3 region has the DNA TGTGCCAGCAGCTTAGATACCCAGGGGGTGCAGTTCTTC. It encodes CASSLDTQGVQFF. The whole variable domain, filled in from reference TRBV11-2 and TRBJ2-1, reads EAGVAQSPRYKIIEKRQSVAFWCNPISGHATLYWYQQILGQGPKLLIQFQNNGVVDDSQLPKDRFSAERLKGVDSTLKIQPAKLEDSAVYLCASSLDTQGVQFFGPGTRLTVL.

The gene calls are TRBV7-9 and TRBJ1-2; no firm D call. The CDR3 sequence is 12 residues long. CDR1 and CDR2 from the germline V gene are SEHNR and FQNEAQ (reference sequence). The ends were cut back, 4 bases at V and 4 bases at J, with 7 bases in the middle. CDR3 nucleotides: TGTGCCAGCAGCTCGGCAGGCTATGGCTACACCTTC. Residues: CASSSAGYGYTF. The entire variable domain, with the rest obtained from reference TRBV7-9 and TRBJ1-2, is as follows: DTGVSQNPRHKITKRGQNVTFRCDPISEHNRLYWYRQTLGQGPEFLTYFQNEAQLEKSRLLSDRFSAERPKGSFSTLEIQRTEQGDSAMYLCASSSAGYGYTFGSGTRLTVV.

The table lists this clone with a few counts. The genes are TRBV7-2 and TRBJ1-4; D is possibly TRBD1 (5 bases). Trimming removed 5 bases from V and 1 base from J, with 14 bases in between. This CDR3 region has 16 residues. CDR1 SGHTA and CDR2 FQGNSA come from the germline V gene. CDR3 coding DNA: TGTGCCAGCAGCACACTTTCAGGGCTAACTAATGAAAAACTGTTTTTT. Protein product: CASSTLSGLTNEKLFF.

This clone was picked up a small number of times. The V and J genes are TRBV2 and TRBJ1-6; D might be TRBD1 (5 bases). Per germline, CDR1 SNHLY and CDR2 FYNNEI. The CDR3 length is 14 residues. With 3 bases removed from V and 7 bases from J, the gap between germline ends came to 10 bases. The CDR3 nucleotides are TGTGCCAGCAGTGAGGTAGCAGGGAATTCACCCCTCCACTTT. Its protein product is CASSEVAGNSPLHF.

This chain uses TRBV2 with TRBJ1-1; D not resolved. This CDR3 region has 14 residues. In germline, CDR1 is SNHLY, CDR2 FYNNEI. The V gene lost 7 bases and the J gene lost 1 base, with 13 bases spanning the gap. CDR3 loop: CASTGEGRNTEAFF. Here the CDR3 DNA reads TGTGCCAGCACCGGGGAAGGCAGGAACACTGAAGCTTTCTTT.

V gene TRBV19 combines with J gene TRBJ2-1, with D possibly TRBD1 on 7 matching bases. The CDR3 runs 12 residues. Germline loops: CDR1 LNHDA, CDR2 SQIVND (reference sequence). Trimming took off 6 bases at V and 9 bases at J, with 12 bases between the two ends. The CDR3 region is CASRPQGGEQFF. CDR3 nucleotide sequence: TGTGCCAGTAGACCTCAGGGGGGTGAGCAGTTCTTC.

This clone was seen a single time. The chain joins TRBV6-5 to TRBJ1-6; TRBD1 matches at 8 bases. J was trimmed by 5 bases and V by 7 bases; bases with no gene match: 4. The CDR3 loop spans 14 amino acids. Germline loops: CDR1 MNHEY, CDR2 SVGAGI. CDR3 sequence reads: CASIPTGDNSPLHF. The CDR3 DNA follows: TGTGCCAGCATACCGACAGGGGATAATTCACCCCTCCACTTT.

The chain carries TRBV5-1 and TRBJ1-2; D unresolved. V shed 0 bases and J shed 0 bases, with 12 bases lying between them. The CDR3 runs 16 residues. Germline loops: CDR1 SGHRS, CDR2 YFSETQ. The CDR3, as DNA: TGCGCCAGCAGCTTGGGCGGGGAGGATACTAACTATGGCTACACCTTC. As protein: CASSLGGEDTNYGYTF.

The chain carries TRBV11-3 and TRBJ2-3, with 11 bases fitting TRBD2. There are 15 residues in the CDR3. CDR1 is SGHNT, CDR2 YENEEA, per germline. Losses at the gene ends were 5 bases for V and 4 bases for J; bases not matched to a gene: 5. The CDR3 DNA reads TGTGCCAGCAGCCGTAGCGGGGGGGGAGCAGATACGCAGTATTTT. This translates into CASSRSGGGADTQYF.